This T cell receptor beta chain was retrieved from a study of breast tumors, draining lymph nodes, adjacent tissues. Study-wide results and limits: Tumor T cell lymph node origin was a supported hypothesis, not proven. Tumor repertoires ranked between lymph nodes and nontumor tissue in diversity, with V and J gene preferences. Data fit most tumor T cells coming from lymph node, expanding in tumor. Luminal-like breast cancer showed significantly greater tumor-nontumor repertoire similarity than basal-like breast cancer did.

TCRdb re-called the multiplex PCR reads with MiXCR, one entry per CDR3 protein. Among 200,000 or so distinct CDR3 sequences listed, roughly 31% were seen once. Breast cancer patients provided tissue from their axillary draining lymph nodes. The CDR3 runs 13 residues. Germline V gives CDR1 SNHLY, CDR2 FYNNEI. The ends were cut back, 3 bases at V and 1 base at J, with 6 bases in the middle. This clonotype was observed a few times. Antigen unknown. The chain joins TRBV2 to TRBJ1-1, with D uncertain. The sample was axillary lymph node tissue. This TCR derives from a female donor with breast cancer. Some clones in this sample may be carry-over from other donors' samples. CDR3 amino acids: CASSEEGNTEAFF. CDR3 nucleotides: TGTGCCAGCAGTGAGGAGGGGAACACTGAAGCTTTCTTT.